This is a list of T cell receptor beta chains from one sample in a study of blood T cell repertoires in COVID-19. Repertoires were generated with immunoSEQ multiplex PCR, while TCRdb's copy carries only in-frame clones and drops some. The sample has about 210,000 clones; 83% are singletons. Sequenced sample: peripheral blood. Source of these receptors: a woman aged 40-49 years with active or convalescent COVID-19. CDR3s include the opening cysteine and the closing phenylalanine or tryptophan. A D gene is named only where the DNA matches it firmly. Clone sizes are given selectively: once, few, many, or a class where the clone is expanded.

clone_size: few; d_call: NA; j_call: TRBJ2-3; v_call: TRBV9; cdr3_aa: CASSGGVDTQYF; cdr3_nt: TGTGCCAGCAGTGGCGGGGTAGATACGCAGTATTTT
clone_size: NA; d_call: TRBD2; j_call: TRBJ2-3; v_call: TRBV10-3; cdr3_aa: CAIEAGGKETDTQYF; cdr3_nt: TGTGCCATCGAAGCGGGAGGAAAGGAGACAGATACGCAGTATTTT
clone_size: once; d_call: NA; j_call: TRBJ2-2; v_call: TRBV5-6; cdr3_aa: CASSQGPGELFF; cdr3_nt: TGTGCCAGCAGCCAGGGCCCCGGGGAGCTGTTTTTT
clone_size: NA; d_call: NA; j_call: TRBJ1-1; v_call: TRBV12-5; cdr3_aa: CASKRAGNTEAFF; cdr3_nt: TGTGCTAGCAAGCGGGCGGGGAACACTGAAGCTTTCTTT
clone_size: NA; d_call: NA; j_call: TRBJ1-5; v_call: TRBV2; cdr3_aa: CASSARAQGHQPQHF; cdr3_nt: TGTGCCAGCAGTGCCCGGGCCCAGGGGCATCAGCCCCAGCATTTT
clone_size: NA; d_call: NA; j_call: TRBJ1-2; v_call: TRBV19; cdr3_aa: CASTPLSGRGNYGYTF; cdr3_nt: TGTGCCAGTACCCCCCTTAGTGGCCGGGGAAACTATGGCTACACCTTC
clone_size: NA; d_call: NA; j_call: TRBJ1-1; v_call: TRBV18; cdr3_aa: CASSPPFGRQKNTEAFF; cdr3_nt: TGTGCCAGCTCACCACCGTTTGGAAGACAAAAGAACACTGAAGCTTTCTTT
clone_size: NA; d_call: NA; j_call: TRBJ1-1; v_call: TRBV5-1; cdr3_aa: CASSLGLGGSDTEAFF; cdr3_nt: TGCGCCAGCAGCTTGGGACTGGGAGGGAGCGACACTGAAGCTTTCTTT
clone_size: NA; d_call: NA; j_call: TRBJ1-1; v_call: TRBV7-2; cdr3_aa: CASSLVSGNTEAFF; cdr3_nt: TGTGCCAGCAGCTTAGTTTCAGGAAACACTGAAGCTTTCTTT
clone_size: NA; d_call: NA; j_call: TRBJ1-1; v_call: TRBV28; cdr3_aa: CASSYEDSYTEAFF; cdr3_nt: TGTGCCAGCAGTTACGAGGACAGTTACACTGAAGCTTTCTTT
clone_size: NA; d_call: TRBD1; j_call: TRBJ1-5; v_call: TRBV6-6; cdr3_aa: CASRYDRAQPQHF; cdr3_nt: TGTGCCAGCAGGTACGACAGGGCCCAGCCCCAGCATTTT
clone_size: NA; d_call: NA; j_call: TRBJ1-2; v_call: TRBV19; cdr3_aa: CASSPLRGSRNYGYTF; cdr3_nt: TGTGCCAGTAGTCCGCTCAGGGGAAGTAGGAACTATGGCTACACCTTC
clone_size: NA; d_call: NA; j_call: TRBJ1-6; v_call: TRBV5-4; cdr3_aa: CASTADRNSPLHF; cdr3_nt: TGTGCCAGCACCGCCGACAGAAATTCACCCCTCCACTTT
clone_size: NA; d_call: TRBD1; j_call: TRBJ2-2; v_call: TRBV19; cdr3_aa: CASSIFRDRDTGELFF; cdr3_nt: TGTGCCAGTAGTATATTCCGGGACAGGGACACCGGGGAGCTGTTTTTT
clone_size: NA; d_call: NA; j_call: TRBJ2-6; v_call: TRBV24-1; cdr3_aa: CATTLTGTYGSGANVLTF; cdr3_nt: TGTGCCACCACCCTTACAGGTACCTACGGCTCTGGGGCCAACGTCCTGACTTTC
clone_size: few; d_call: TRBD1; j_call: TRBJ1-2; v_call: TRBV28; cdr3_aa: CASSSAGGYGYTF; cdr3_nt: TGTGCCAGCAGTTCGGCAGGGGGTTACGGCTACACCTTC
clone_size: NA; d_call: TRBD2; j_call: TRBJ2-3; v_call: TRBV4-2; cdr3_aa: CASSQPLAGDTTSTDTQYF; cdr3_nt: TGTGCCAGCAGCCAGCCTCTAGCGGGAGATACAACTAGCACAGATACGCAGTATTTT
clone_size: NA; d_call: NA; j_call: TRBJ1-1; v_call: TRBV11-3; cdr3_aa: CASSIVQGNTEAFF; cdr3_nt: TGTGCCAGCAGCATCGTCCAGGGAAACACTGAAGCTTTCTTT
clone_size: NA; d_call: TRBD2; j_call: TRBJ2-3; v_call: TRBV2; cdr3_aa: CASSEGAGGVNTQYF; cdr3_nt: TGTGCCAGCAGTGAAGGAGCGGGGGGAGTGAATACGCAGTATTTT
clone_size: once; d_call: NA; j_call: TRBJ1-6; v_call: TRBV14; cdr3_aa: CASSQSLSVPLHF; cdr3_nt: TGTGCCAGCAGCCAGAGTCTATCGGTACCCCTCCACTTT
clone_size: NA; d_call: TRBD2; j_call: TRBJ2-7; v_call: TRBV3-1/TRBV3-2; cdr3_aa: CASSQDSGTSGLYEQYF; cdr3_nt: TGTGCCAGCAGCCAAGATAGTGGGACTAGCGGACTCTACGAGCAGTACTTC
clone_size: NA; d_call: NA; j_call: TRBJ1-2; v_call: TRBV27; cdr3_aa: CASSLSAGVKDYGYTF; cdr3_nt: TGTGCCAGCAGTTTATCCGCGGGGGTAAAGGACTATGGCTACACCTTC
clone_size: NA; d_call: NA; j_call: TRBJ1-1; v_call: TRBV4-1; cdr3_aa: CASSRARGTEAFF; cdr3_nt: TGCGCCAGCAGCCGGGCCCGAGGGACTGAAGCTTTCTTT
clone_size: few; d_call: TRBD1; j_call: TRBJ1-1; v_call: TRBV30; cdr3_aa: CAWSVQGPNTEAFF; cdr3_nt: TGTGCCTGGAGTGTACAGGGGCCGAACACTGAAGCTTTCTTT
clone_size: NA; d_call: TRBD2; j_call: TRBJ2-7; v_call: TRBV27; cdr3_aa: CASRVTSGSSNEQYF; cdr3_nt: TGTGCCAGCAGGGTGACTAGCGGGAGTTCTAACGAGCAGTACTTC
clone_size: NA; d_call: NA; j_call: TRBJ1-1; v_call: TRBV30; cdr3_aa: CVGWWGAEAFF; cdr3_nt: TGTGTTGGATGGTGGGGAGCTGAAGCTTTCTTT
clone_size: NA; d_call: NA; j_call: TRBJ1-1; v_call: TRBV7-3; cdr3_aa: CASSLSANTEAFF; cdr3_nt: TGTGCCAGCAGCTTAAGCGCGAACACTGAAGCTTTCTTT
clone_size: NA; d_call: TRBD1; j_call: TRBJ1-2; v_call: TRBV4-3; cdr3_aa: CASSQDAGGLYGYTF; cdr3_nt: TGCGCCAGCAGCCAAGATGCAGGGGGCCTCTATGGCTACACCTTC
clone_size: NA; d_call: TRBD1; j_call: TRBJ2-7; v_call: TRBV4-2; cdr3_aa: CASSQGMGGTGCVFAGQGIYEQYF; cdr3_nt: TGTGCCAGCAGCCAAGGGATGGGTGGCACCGGATGTGTGTTCGCCGGACAGGGGATCTACGAGCAGTACTTC
clone_size: NA; d_call: TRBD1; j_call: TRBJ2-7; v_call: TRBV6-2/TRBV6-3; cdr3_aa: CASSGTVAYEQYF; cdr3_nt: TGTGCCAGCAGCGGGACAGTAGCCTACGAGCAGTACTTC
clone_size: NA; d_call: TRBD1; j_call: TRBJ2-7; v_call: TRBV6-5; cdr3_aa: CASSYGQGDYEQYF; cdr3_nt: TGTGCCAGCAGTTACGGCCAGGGGGACTACGAGCAGTACTTC
clone_size: NA; d_call: NA; j_call: TRBJ2-5; v_call: TRBV11-3; cdr3_aa: CASSWQGYQETQYF; cdr3_nt: TGTGCCAGCAGCTGGCAGGGGTACCAAGAGACCCAGTACTTC
clone_size: NA; d_call: NA; j_call: TRBJ1-1; v_call: TRBV6-5; cdr3_aa: CATQGSGWNTEAFF; cdr3_nt: TGTGCCACCCAGGGTTCCGGGTGGAACACTGAAGCTTTCTTT
clone_size: NA; d_call: NA; j_call: TRBJ2-7; v_call: TRBV7-9; cdr3_aa: CASSPTGIGSYEQYF; cdr3_nt: TGTGCCAGCAGCCCAACAGGGATCGGGTCCTACGAGCAGTACTTC
clone_size: NA; d_call: NA; j_call: TRBJ1-2; v_call: TRBV28; cdr3_aa: CASSPNVWGEDYGYTF; cdr3_nt: TGTGCCAGCAGTCCAAACGTCTGGGGAGAGGACTATGGCTACACCTTC
clone_size: NA; d_call: NA; j_call: TRBJ2-3; v_call: TRBV21-1; cdr3_aa: CATSRDRLTDTQYF; cdr3_nt: TGTGCCACTTCCCGGGACAGGCTCACAGATACGCAGTATTTT
clone_size: NA; d_call: TRBD1; j_call: TRBJ2-2; v_call: TRBV27; cdr3_aa: CASSFTGVPTGELFF; cdr3_nt: TGTGCCAGCAGTTTCACAGGGGTCCCCACCGGGGAGCTGTTTTTT
clone_size: NA; d_call: TRBD1; j_call: TRBJ1-4; v_call: TRBV19; cdr3_aa: CASSIDRDRANEKLFF; cdr3_nt: TGTGCCAGTAGTATAGATCGGGACAGGGCTAATGAAAAACTGTTTTTT
clone_size: NA; d_call: NA; j_call: TRBJ2-4; v_call: TRBV14; cdr3_aa: CASRRTGKNIQYF; cdr3_nt: TGTGCCAGCAGACGAACAGGCAAAAACATTCAGTACTTC
clone_size: once; d_call: TRBD1; j_call: TRBJ2-1; v_call: TRBV24-1; cdr3_aa: CATSGVGEGAESNEQFF; cdr3_nt: TGTGCCACCAGTGGGGTCGGAGAGGGGGCCGAGTCCAATGAGCAGTTCTTC
clone_size: NA; d_call: TRBD1; j_call: TRBJ1-2; v_call: TRBV15; cdr3_aa: CATNVGGQGRHGYTF; cdr3_nt: TGTGCCACCAACGTAGGAGGACAGGGGAGACATGGCTACACCTTC